This is a list of T cell receptor beta chains from one sample in a study of T-cell memory formation after mild COVID-19. TCRdb fed the 5' RACE reads into MiXCR, producing one record per CDR3 protein. This sample has about 250,000 distinct CDR3 sequences; over 15% occur once, and the top ten carry approximately 2.1%. Source material: PBMCs or a T cell subset sorted from them (not recorded which). Receptor source: an adult woman who had mild COVID-19 (a few samples of this study predate the infection). Cell type and time point are not known. Each CDR3 is given with its conserved first and last residue. A D gene is named only where the DNA matches it firmly. The size of a clone is reported for some rows only, either as once, few or many, or as a class for expanded clones.

j_call clone_size v_call d_call cdr3_aa cdr3_nt
TRBJ2-5 many TRBV29-1 NA CSVAKGGQGGTQYF TGCAGCGTCGCCAAGGGCGGCCAAGGCGGGACCCAGTACTTC
TRBJ2-3 NA TRBV20-1 NA CSAKAGSTDTQYF TGCAGTGCTAAGGCGGGAAGCACAGATACGCAGTATTTT
TRBJ2-3 few TRBV7-3 NA CASSVYATADTQYF TGTGCCAGCAGCGTATACGCTACAGCAGATACGCAGTATTTT
TRBJ2-4 many TRBV24-1 TRBD1 CATSDPRQGGNIQYF TGTGCCACCAGTGACCCCAGACAGGGGGGCAACATTCAGTACTTC
TRBJ1-2 few TRBV4-2 NA CASSQELGTANYGYTF TGTGCCAGCAGCCAAGAATTGGGTACAGCTAACTATGGCTACACCTTC
TRBJ2-1 once TRBV2 TRBD2 CASRGGAGRYNEQFF TGTGCCAGCCGCGGGGGGGCCGGCCGCTACAATGAGCAGTTCTTC
TRBJ1-1 once TRBV10-3 NA CAISESGGQNTEAFF TGTGCCATCAGTGAGTCGGGGGGACAGAACACTGAAGCTTTCTTT
TRBJ2-2 NA TRBV7-3 NA CASSASTGTGELFF TGTGCCAGCAGCGCCTCGACGGGAACAGGGGAGCTGTTTTTT
TRBJ2-1 many TRBV12-3/TRBV12-4 TRBD1 CASSLQGADNEQFF TGTGCCAGCAGTTTACAGGGGGCAGACAATGAGCAGTTCTTC
TRBJ1-2 few TRBV4-1 NA CASSQDSVGANYGYTF TGCGCCAGCAGCCAAGATTCAGTCGGTGCTAACTATGGCTACACCTTC
TRBJ1-1 NA TRBV7-9 NA CASSVIGSTEAFF TGTGCCAGCAGCGTAATAGGTAGCACTGAAGCTTTCTTT
TRBJ2-7 NA TRBV6-2/TRBV6-3 NA CASSWRDIPLGEQYF TGTGCCAGCAGTTGGCGGGACATCCCTTTAGGCGAGCAGTACTTC
TRBJ2-5 few TRBV12-3/TRBV12-4 TRBD1 CASSLVRQGQTHQETQYF TGTGCCAGCAGTTTAGTACGACAGGGTCAGACCCACCAAGAGACCCAGTACTTC
TRBJ1-2 few TRBV5-4 NA CASSTDHGYGYTF TGTGCCAGCAGCACGGACCATGGCTATGGCTACACCTTC